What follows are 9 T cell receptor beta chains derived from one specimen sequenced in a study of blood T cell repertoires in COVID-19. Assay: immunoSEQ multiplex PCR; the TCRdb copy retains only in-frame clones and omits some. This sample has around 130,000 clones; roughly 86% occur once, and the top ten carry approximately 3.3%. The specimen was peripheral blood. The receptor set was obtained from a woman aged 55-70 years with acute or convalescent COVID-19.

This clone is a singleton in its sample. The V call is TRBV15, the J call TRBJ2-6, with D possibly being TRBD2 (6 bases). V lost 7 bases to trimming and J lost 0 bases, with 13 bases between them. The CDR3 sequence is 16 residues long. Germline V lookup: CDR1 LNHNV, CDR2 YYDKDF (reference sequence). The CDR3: CATTSGLHSGANVLTF. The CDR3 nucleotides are TGTGCCACCACCTCGGGACTTCACTCTGGGGCCAACGTCCTGACTTTC.

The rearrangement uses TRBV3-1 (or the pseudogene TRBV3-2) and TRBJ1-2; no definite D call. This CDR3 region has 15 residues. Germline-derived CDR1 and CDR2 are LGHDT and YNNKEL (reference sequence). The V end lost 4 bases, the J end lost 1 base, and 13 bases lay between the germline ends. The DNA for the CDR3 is TGTGCCAGCAGCCCACGGAACAGCCTTAACTATGGCTACACCTTC. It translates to CASSPRNSLNYGYTF.

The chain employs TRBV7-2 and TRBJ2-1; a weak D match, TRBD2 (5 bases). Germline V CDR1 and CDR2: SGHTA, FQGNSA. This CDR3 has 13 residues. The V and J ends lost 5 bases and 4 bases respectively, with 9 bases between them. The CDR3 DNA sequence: TGTGCCAGCAGCCCGGGATTTTACAATGAGCAGTTCTTC. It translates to CASSPGFYNEQFF.

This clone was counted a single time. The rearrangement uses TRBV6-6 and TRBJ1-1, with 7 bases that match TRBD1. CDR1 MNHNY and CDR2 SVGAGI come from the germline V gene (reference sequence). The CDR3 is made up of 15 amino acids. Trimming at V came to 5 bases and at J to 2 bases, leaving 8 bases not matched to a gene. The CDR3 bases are TGTGCCAGCAGTCCCCCGACAGGGACCAACACTGAAGCTTTCTTT. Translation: CASSPPTGTNTEAFF.

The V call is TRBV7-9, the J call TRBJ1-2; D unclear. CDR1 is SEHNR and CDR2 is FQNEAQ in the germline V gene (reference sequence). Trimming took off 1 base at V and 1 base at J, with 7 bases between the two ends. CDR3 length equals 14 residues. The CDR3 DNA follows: TGTGCCAGCAGCTTAGAACAGTATAACTATGGCTACACCTTC. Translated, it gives CASSLEQYNYGYTF.

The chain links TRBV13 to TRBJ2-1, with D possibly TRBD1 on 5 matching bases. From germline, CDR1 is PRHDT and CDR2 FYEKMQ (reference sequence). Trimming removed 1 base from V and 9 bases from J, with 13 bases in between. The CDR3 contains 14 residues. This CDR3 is CASSLVGRAGEQFF. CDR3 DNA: TGTGCCAGCAGCTTAGTAGGCAGGGCTGGTGAGCAGTTCTTC.

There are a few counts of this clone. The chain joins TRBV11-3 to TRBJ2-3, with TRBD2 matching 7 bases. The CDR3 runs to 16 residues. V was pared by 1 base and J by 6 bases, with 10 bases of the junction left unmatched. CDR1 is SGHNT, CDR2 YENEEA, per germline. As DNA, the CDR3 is TGTGCCAGCAGCTTAGGCGGGAGTCCGAGTCGTGATACGCAGTATTTT. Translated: CASSLGGSPSRDTQYF.

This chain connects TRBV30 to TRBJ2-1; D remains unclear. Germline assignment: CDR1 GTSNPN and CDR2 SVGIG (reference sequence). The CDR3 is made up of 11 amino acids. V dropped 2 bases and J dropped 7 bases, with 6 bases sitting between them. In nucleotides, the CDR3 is TGTGCCTGGAGTCCGCGTAATGAGCAGTTCTTC. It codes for CAWSPRNEQFF.

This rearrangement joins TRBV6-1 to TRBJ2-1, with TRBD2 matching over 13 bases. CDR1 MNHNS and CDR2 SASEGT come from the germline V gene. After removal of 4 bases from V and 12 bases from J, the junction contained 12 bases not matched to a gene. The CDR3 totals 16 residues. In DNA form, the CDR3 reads TGTGCCAGCAGTGTGGGCCGGACTAGCGGGAGAGGGGGGCAGTTCTTC. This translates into CASSVGRTSGRGGQFF.